This record concerns one T cell receptor beta chain sequence. This specimen belongs to a study of siplizumab effects on memory and regulatory T cells. This CDR3 contains 15 residues. Trimming shortened V by 2 bases and J by 12 bases, and 22 bases separated the two germline ends. Looked up from germline, CDR1 is LNHDA and CDR2 is SQIVND (reference sequence). Generated by immunoSEQ multiplex PCR, the TCRdb table keeps only in-frame clones and is missing some. The sample shows tens of thousands of clones, approximately 90% of them seen only once. Source material: Tregs sorted from blood. The chain recombines TRBV19 with TRBJ1-2, with D unclear. The source is a human donor in good health. The CDR3 DNA sequence: TGTGCCAGTAGTATACCCGGGTACGGACGCTCTTATCACACCTTC. Protein product: CASSIPGYGRSYHTF.